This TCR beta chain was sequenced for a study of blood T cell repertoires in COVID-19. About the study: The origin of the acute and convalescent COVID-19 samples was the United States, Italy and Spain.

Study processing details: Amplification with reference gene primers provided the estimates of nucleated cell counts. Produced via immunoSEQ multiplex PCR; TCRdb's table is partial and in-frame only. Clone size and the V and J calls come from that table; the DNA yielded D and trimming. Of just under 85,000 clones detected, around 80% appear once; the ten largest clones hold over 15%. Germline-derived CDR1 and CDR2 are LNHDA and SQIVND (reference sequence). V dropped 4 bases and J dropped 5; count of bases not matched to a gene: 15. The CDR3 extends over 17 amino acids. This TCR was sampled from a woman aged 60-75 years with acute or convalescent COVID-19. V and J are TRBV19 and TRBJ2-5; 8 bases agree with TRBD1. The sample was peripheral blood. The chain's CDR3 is CASSRGGGTGGRETQYF. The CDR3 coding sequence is TGTGCCAGTAGTAGAGGCGGTGGGACAGGAGGGAGGGAGACCCAGTACTTC.